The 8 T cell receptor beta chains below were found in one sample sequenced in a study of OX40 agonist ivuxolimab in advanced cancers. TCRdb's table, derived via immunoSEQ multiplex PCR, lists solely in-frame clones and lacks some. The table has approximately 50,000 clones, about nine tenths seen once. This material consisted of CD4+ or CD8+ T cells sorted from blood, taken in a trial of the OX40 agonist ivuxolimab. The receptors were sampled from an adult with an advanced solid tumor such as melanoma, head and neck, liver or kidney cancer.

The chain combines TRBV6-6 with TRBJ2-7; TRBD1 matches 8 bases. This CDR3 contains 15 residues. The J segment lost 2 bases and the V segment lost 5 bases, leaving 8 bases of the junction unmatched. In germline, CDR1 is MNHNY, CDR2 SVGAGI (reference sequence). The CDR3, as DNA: TGTGCCAGCAGTCTCCCGGACAGGGATACCTACGAGCAGTACTTC. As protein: CASSLPDRDTYEQYF.

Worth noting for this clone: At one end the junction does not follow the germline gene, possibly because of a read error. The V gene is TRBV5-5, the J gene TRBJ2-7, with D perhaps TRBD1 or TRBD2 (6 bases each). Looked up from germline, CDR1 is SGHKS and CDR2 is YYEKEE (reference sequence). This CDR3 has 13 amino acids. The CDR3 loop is CASSLGQEEGGNF. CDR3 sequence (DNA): TGTGCCAGCAGCTTGGGTCAGGAGGAAGGGGGGAACTTC.

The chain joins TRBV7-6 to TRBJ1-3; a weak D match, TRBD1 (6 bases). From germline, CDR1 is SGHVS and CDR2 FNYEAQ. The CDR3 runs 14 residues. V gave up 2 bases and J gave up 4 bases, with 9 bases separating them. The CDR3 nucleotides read TGTGCCAGCAGCTTAAGGGGGGGAGGAAACACCATATATTTT. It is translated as CASSLRGGGNTIYF.

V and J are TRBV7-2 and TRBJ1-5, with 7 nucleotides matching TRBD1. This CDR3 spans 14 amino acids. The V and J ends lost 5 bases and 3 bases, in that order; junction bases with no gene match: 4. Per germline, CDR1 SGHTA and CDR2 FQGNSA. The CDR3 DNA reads TGTGCCAGCAGCCCGGACAGGCTCAATCAGCCCCAGCATTTT. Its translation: CASSPDRLNQPQHF.

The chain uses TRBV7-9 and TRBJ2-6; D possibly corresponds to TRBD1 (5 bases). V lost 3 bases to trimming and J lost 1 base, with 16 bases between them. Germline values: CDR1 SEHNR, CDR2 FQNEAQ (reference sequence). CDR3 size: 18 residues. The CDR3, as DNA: TGTGCCAGCAGCTTTACGGACAAAGCATTATCTGGGGCCAACGTCCTGACTTTC. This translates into CASSFTDKALSGANVLTF.

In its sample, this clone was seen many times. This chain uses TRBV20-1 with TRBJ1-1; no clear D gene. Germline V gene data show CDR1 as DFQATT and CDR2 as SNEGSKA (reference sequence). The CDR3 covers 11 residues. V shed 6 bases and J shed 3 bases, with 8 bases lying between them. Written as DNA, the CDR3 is TGCAGTGCCACGACCTACACTGAAGCTTTCTTT. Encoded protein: CSATTYTEAFF.

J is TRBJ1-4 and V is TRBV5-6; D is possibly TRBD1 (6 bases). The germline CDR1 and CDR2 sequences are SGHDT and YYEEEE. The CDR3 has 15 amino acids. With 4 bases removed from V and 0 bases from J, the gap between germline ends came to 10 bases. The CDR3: CASSPGAATNEKLFF. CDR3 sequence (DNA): TGTGCCAGCAGCCCAGGGGCAGCAACTAATGAAAAACTGTTTTTT. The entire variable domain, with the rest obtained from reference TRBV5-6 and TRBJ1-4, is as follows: DAGVTQSPTHLIKTRGQQVTLRCSPKSGHDTVSWYQQALGQGPQFIFQYYEEEERQRGNFPDRFSGHQFPNYSSELNVNALLLGDSALYLCASSPGAATNEKLFFGSGTQLSVL.

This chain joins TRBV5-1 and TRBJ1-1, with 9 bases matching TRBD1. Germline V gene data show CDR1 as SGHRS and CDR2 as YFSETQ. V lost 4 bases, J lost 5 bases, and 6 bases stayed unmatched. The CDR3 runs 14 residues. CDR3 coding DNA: TGCGCCAGCAGCCTACAGGGGGCAGGGACTGAAGCTTTCTTT. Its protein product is CASSLQGAGTEAFF.